This T cell receptor beta chain was captured by sequencing in a study of blood T cell repertoires in COVID-19. Study context: The samples span acute and convalescent COVID-19 from the United States, Italy and Spain. From T cells, B-cell-depleted T cells, or PBMCs came the material, which was cDNA or gDNA.

In the authors' workflow: Quantification of nucleated cells was approximated via reference gene primer amplification. Sequenced by immunoSEQ multiplex PCR; TCRdb stores in-frame clones only, minus some. The V and J calls and clone size come from that table; D and trimming were worked out from the DNA. The sample carries about 190,000 clones, less than 80% recorded once. V was pared by 0 bases and J by 4 bases, with 2 bases of the junction left unmatched. The V gene's germline CDR1 is MNHEY and CDR2 SMNVEV (reference sequence). This CDR3 has 14 amino acids. Sequenced: peripheral blood. The TCR was taken from a man in his forties or fifties who had recovered from COVID-19. This sequence joins TRBV27 and TRBJ1-2; TRBD1 matches at 7 bases. The CDR3 sequence is CASSLSDRFYGYTF. The CDR3 nucleotides read TGTGCCAGCAGTTTATCGGACAGGTTCTATGGCTACACCTTC.